The 6 T cell receptor beta chains below all came from one sample that was sequenced in a study of T cell changes during pregnancy in multiple sclerosis. Repertoires were generated with immunoSEQ multiplex PCR, while TCRdb's copy carries only in-frame clones and drops some. The table shows roughly 79,000 clones, with just over 90% occurring only once. Material: CD4+ T cells from peripheral blood mononuclear cells, obtained before pregnancy. These receptors all stem from a female donor with multiple sclerosis, enrolled in a pregnancy study.

The CDR3 nucleotides are TGTGCCAGCAGTGAACAGGGTGTAAATCAGCCCCAGCATTTT. It yields the protein CASSEQGVNQPQHF. This chain connects TRBV6-5 to TRBJ1-5; TRBD1 is a possible D gene (6 bases). Germline CDR1 reads MNHEY; CDR2 reads SVGAGI. CDR3 length: 14 amino acids. V lost 5 bases, J lost 4 bases, and 12 bases lay in between.

The chain links TRBV6-1 to TRBJ2-3; no firm D call. Deletions cut 6 bases from V and 0 bases from J, with 10 bases between. CDR1 MNHNS and CDR2 SASEGT come from the germline V gene. The CDR3 covers 14 residues. CDR3 sequence: CASRLPMSTDTQYF. CDR3 bases: TGTGCCAGCAGACTTCCAATGAGCACAGATACGCAGTATTTT.

The V call is TRBV5-6, the J call TRBJ1-2, with 7 bases aligning to TRBD1. Germline trimming cut 4 bases from V and 4 bases from J; bases unmatched to any gene: 1. Germline loops: CDR1 SGHDT, CDR2 YYEEEE. The CDR3 contains 12 residues. CDR3: CASSRTGYGYTF. CDR3 DNA: TGTGCCAGCAGCCGGACAGGCTATGGCTACACCTTC. Combining the CDR3 with reference TRBV5-6 and TRBJ1-2 gives the whole variable domain DAGVTQSPTHLIKTRGQQVTLRCSPKSGHDTVSWYQQALGQGPQFIFQYYEEEERQRGNFPDRFSGHQFPNYSSELNVNALLLGDSALYLCASSRTGYGYTFGSGTRLTVV.

The chain uses TRBV5-1 and TRBJ2-1; 15 nucleotides agree with TRBD2. With 5 bases clipped from V and 4 bases from J, the junction kept 7 bases outside the gene matches. From germline, CDR1 is SGHRS and CDR2 YFSETQ. The CDR3 length is 17 residues. Written as DNA, the CDR3 is TGCGCCAGCAGTTTCCGGACTAGCGGGGGGGGTTACAATGAGCAGTTCTTC. It translates to CASSFRTSGGGYNEQFF.

In DNA form, the CDR3 reads TGTGCCAGCAGTGGGGGGGGACAGGAGAGCTCCTATAATTCACCCCTCCACTTT. This translates into CASSGGGQESSYNSPLHF. V gene TRBV2 combines with J gene TRBJ1-6; 8 nucleotides align to TRBD1. V shed 4 bases and J 0 bases; nucleotides not matched to a gene: 8. CDR3 size: 18 residues. Germline-derived CDR1 and CDR2 are SNHLY and FYNNEI.

The chain combines TRBV4-3 with TRBJ1-2, with D maybe TRBD1 (5 bases). V lost 1 base to trimming and J lost 4 bases, with 7 bases between them. Germline V gene data show CDR1 as LGHNA and CDR2 as YSLEER. The CDR3 is 13 residues long. The CDR3 here is CASSQGGGYGYTF. The CDR3 DNA is TGCGCCAGCAGCCAAGGGGGCGGCTATGGCTACACCTTC.